The source of this TCR beta chain is a study of a mutant IDH1 vaccine in newly diagnosed glioma. About the research overall: Mean patient age was around 40 years; approximately 62% were male and roughly 38% female. The study's findings and limits: Changes in the top peripheral T cell clonotypes seemingly had no bearing on pseudoprogression.

This table comes from immunoSEQ multiplex PCR, and its TCRdb copy is limited to in-frame clones, with some not included. The sample shows 20,000 to 25,000 clones, roughly 91% of them seen only once. This clone was observed once. Its matching antigen is unknown. Time point in this sample: week 11, during vaccination. Topical imiquimod accompanied each vaccine dose, which consisted of 300 ug of mutant IDH1 20-mer peptide. The CDR3 loop spans 13 amino acids. V was pared by 6 bases and J by 8 bases, with 13 bases between. Germline assignment: CDR1 LNHDA and CDR2 SQIVND (reference sequence). Material: PBMCs, obtained from a glioma patient whose treatment included an IDH1 peptide vaccine. The V call is TRBV19, the J call TRBJ1-4, with D possibly TRBD1 on 5 matching bases. The source is a middle-aged woman with glioma. The CDR3 loop reads CASRRGTAEKLFF. CDR3 bases: TGTGCCAGTAGGCGTGGGACGGCAGAAAAACTGTTTTTT.